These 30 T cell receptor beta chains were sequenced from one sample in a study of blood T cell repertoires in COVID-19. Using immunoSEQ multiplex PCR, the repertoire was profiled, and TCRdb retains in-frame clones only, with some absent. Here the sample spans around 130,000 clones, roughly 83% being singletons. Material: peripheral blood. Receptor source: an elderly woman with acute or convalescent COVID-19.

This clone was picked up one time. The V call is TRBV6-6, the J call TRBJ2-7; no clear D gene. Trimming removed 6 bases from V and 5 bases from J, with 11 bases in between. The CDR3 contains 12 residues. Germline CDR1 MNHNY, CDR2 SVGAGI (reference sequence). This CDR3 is CASRQEVHEQYF. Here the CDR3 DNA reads TGTGCCAGCAGGCAAGAGGTCCACGAGCAGTACTTC.

CDR3 DNA: TGTGCCACCAGCAGAGATGGAGCGGGCGTCTTTCGGAATCAGCCCCAGCATTTT. It codes for CATSRDGAGVFRNQPQHF. The chain uses TRBV15 and TRBJ1-5; D is uncertain. The germline V gene has CDR1 LNHNV and CDR2 YYDKDF (reference sequence). This CDR3 has 18 residues. The ends were cut back, 0 bases at V and 4 bases at J, with 19 bases in the middle.

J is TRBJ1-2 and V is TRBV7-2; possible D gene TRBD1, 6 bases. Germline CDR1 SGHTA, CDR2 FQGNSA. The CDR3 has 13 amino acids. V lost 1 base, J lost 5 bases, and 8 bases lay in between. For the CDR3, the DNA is TGTGCCAGCAGCTTAGGCGGACAGTATGGCTACACCTTC. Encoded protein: CASSLGGQYGYTF.

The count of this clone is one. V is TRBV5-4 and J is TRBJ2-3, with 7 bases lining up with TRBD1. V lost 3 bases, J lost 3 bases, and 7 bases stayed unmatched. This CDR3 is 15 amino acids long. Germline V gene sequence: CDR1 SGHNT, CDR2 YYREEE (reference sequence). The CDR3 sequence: CASSYGQVETDTQYF. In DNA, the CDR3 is TGTGCCAGCAGCTACGGACAGGTAGAAACAGATACGCAGTATTTT.

The CDR3 sequence is CASSQDRGRGLAGEQFF. CDR3 bases: TGCGCCAGCAGCCAAGATAGGGGCCGGGGGCTAGCGGGGGAGCAGTTCTTC. V usage is TRBV4-3 and J usage is TRBJ2-1; 9 bases match TRBD2. The CDR3 sequence is 17 residues long. Unmatched junction bases numbered 13, after V lost 0 bases and J lost 10 bases. Germline V gene lookup returns CDR1 LGHNA and CDR2 YSLEER.

The DNA of the CDR3 is TGTGCCAGCAGCCAAGCAGGGCCAGGATTTGGCTACACCTTC. Its protein product is CASSQAGPGFGYTF. The chain couples TRBV3-1 (or the pseudogene TRBV3-2) to TRBJ1-2; maybe TRBD1 (5 bases). V lost 1 base and J 7 bases, leaving 13 bases between the germline ends. There are 14 residues in the CDR3. CDR1 is LGHDT and CDR2 is YNNKEL in the germline V gene (reference sequence).

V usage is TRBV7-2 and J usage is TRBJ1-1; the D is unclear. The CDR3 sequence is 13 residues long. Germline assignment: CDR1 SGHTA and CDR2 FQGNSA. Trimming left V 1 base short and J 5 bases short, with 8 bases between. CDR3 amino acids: CASSLELRTEAFF. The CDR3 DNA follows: TGTGCCAGCAGCTTAGAGCTGCGGACTGAAGCTTTCTTT.

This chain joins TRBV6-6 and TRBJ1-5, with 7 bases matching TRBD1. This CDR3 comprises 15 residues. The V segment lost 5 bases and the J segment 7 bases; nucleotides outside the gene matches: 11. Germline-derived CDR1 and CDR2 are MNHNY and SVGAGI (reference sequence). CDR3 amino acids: CASSAGTAFGQPQHF. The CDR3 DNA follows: TGTGCCAGCAGTGCCGGGACAGCCTTCGGGCAGCCCCAGCATTTT.

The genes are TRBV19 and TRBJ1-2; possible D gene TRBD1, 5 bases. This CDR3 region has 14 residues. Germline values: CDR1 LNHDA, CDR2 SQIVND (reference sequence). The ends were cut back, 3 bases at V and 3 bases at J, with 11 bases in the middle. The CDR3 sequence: CASSIFQGDYGYTF. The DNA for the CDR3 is TGTGCCAGTAGTATCTTCCAGGGCGACTATGGCTACACCTTC.

For the CDR3, the DNA is TGCGCCAGCAGCCACAGGGGCGAAGGAAACTATGGCTACACCTTC. As protein: CASSHRGEGNYGYTF. V usage is TRBV5-1 and J usage is TRBJ1-2; 7 positions match TRBD1. CDR1 and CDR2 from the germline V gene are SGHRS and YFSETQ. The trim removed 4 bases at V and 2 bases at J, leaving 8 bases unmatched. The CDR3 has 15 residues.

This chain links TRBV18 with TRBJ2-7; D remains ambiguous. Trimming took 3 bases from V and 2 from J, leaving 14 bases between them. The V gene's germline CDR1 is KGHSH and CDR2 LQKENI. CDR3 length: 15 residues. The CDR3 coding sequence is TGTGCCAGCTCACCCTACGGCGGAGAAGCCTACGAGCAGTACTTC. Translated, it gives CASSPYGGEAYEQYF.

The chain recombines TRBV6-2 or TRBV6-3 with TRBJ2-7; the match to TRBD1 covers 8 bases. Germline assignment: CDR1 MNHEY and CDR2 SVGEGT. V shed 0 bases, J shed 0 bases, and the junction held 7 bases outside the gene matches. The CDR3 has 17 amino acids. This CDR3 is CASSYSIGQGDSYEQYF. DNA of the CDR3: TGTGCCAGCAGTTACTCGATAGGACAGGGCGACTCCTACGAGCAGTACTTC.

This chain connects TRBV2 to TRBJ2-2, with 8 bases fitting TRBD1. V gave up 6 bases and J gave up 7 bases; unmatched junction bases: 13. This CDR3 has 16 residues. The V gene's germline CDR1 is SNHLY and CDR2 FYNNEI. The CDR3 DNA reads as TGTGCCAGCAGGAGACGACAGGGGTGGGGAATCGGGGAGCTGTTTTTT. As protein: CASRRRQGWGIGELFF.

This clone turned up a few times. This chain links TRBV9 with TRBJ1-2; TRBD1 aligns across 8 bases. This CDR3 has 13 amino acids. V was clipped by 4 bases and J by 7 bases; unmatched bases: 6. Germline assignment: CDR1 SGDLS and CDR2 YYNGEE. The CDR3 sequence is CASSPGTGTGYTF. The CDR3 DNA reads TGTGCCAGCAGCCCGGGGACAGGAACTGGCTACACCTTC.

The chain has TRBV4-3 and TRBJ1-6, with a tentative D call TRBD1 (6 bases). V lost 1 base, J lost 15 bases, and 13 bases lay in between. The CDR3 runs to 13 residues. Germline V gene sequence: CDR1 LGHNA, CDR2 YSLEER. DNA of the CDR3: TGCGCCAGCAGCCAAGTCCAGGGGTTTAGCCTCCACTTT. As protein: CASSQVQGFSLHF.

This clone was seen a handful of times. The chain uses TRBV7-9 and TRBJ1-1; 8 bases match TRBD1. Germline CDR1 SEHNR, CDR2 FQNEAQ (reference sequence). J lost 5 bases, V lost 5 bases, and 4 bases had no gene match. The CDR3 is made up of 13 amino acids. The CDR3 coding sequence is TGTGCCAGCAGCCCGGACAGGGTAACTGAAGCTTTCTTT. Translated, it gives CASSPDRVTEAFF.

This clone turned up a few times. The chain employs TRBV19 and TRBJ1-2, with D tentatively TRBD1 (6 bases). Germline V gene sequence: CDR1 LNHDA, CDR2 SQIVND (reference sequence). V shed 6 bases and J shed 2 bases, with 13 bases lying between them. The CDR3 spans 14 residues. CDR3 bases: TGTGCCAGTAGGGCGGACAGCCTAAACTATGGCTACACCTTC. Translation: CASRADSLNYGYTF.

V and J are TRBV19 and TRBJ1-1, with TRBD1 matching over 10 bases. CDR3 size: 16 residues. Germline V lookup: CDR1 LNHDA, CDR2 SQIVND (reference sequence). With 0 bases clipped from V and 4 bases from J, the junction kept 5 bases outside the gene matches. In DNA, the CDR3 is TGTGCCAGTAGTATAGATGACAGGGGGCCCGGCACTGAAGCTTTCTTT. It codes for CASSIDDRGPGTEAFF.

The CDR3 is CASSPKQGGTDTQYF. CDR3 bases: TGTGCCAGCAGCCCAAAACAGGGGGGCACAGATACGCAGTATTTT. The rearrangement joins TRBV7-9 to TRBJ2-3, with 8 bases aligning to TRBD1. V dropped 5 bases and J dropped 1; count of bases not matched to a gene: 5. Germline V CDR1 and CDR2: SEHNR, FQNEAQ (reference sequence). This CDR3 comprises 15 residues.

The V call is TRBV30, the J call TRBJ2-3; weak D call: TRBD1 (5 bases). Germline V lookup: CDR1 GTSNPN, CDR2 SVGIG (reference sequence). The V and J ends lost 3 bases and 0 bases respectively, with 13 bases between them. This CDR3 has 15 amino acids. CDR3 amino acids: CAWSSRQTSTDTQYF. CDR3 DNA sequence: TGTGCCTGGAGCTCGCGACAGACTAGCACAGATACGCAGTATTTT.

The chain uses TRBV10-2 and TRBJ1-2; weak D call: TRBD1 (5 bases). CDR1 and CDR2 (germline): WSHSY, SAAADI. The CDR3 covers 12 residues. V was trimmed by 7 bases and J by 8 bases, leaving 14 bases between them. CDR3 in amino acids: CASTQGGNGYTF. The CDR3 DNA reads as TGCGCCAGCACCCAGGGAGGGAACGGCTACACCTTC.

The DNA of the CDR3 is TGTGCCAGCAGGGTAGCGGGGGGTGATATCGGGGAGCTGTTTTTT. It is translated as CASRVAGGDIGELFF. The chain couples TRBV2 to TRBJ2-2; 10 nucleotides match TRBD2. This CDR3 is 15 amino acids long. Trimming removed 6 bases from V and 7 bases from J; junction bases left unmatched: 8. Germline lookup yields CDR1 SNHLY and CDR2 FYNNEI.

The CDR3 spells CASSKGQTYNEQFF. The CDR3 DNA reads TGTGCCAGCAGTAAGGGACAGACTTACAATGAGCAGTTCTTC. The chain is built from TRBV6-2 or TRBV6-3 and TRBJ2-1; 7 positions agree with TRBD1. CDR1 MNHEY and CDR2 SVGEGT come from the germline V gene. V gave up 5 bases and J gave up 4 bases; unmatched junction bases: 5. The CDR3 is 14 residues long.

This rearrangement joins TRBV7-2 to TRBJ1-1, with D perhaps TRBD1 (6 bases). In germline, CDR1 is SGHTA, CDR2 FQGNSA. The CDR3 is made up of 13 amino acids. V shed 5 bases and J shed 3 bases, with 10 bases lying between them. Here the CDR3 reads CASSVYRDTEAFF. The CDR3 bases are TGTGCCAGCAGCGTATACAGGGACACTGAAGCTTTCTTT.

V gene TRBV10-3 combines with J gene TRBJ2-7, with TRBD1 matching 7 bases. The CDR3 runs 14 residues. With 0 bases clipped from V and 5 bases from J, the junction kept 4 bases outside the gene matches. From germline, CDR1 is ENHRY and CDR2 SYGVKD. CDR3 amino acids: CAISESGTAHEQYF. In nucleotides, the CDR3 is TGTGCCATCAGTGAGTCGGGGACAGCGCACGAGCAGTACTTC.

The CDR3 protein is CASSFGTGGEGFIQYF. The DNA of the CDR3 is TGTGCCAGCAGCTTCGGGACAGGGGGCGAGGGTTTCATTCAGTACTTC. The V call is TRBV7-2, the J call TRBJ2-4; 12 nucleotides line up with TRBD1. The germline V gene has CDR1 SGHTA and CDR2 FQGNSA. Unmatched junction bases numbered 9, after V lost 3 bases and J lost 9 bases. The length of the CDR3 is 16 residues.

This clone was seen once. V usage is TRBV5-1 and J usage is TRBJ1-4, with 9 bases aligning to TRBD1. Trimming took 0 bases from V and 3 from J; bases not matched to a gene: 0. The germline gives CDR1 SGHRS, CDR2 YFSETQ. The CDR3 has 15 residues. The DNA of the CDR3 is TGCGCCAGCAGCTTGGGACAGGGGGCTAATGAAAAACTGTTTTTT. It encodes CASSLGQGANEKLFF.

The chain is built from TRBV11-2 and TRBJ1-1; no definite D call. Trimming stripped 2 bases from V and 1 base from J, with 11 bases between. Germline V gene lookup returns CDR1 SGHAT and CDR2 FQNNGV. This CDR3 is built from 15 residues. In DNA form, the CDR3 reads TGTGCCAGCAGCTTACGGTGGGCACCGAACACTGAAGCTTTCTTT. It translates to CASSLRWAPNTEAFF. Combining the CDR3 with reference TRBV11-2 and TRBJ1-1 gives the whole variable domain EAGVAQSPRYKIIEKRQSVAFWCNPISGHATLYWYQQILGQGPKLLIQFQNNGVVDDSQLPKDRFSAERLKGVDSTLKIQPAKLEDSAVYLCASSLRWAPNTEAFFGQGTRLTVV.

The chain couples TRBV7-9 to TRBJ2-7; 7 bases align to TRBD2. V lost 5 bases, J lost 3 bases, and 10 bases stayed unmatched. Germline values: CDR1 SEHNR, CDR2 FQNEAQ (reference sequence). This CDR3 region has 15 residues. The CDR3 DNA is TGTGCCAGCAGCCAGCGCGGGAGTTCTGGCTACGAGCAGTACTTC. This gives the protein CASSQRGSSGYEQYF. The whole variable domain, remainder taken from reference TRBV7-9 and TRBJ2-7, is DTGVSQNPRHKITKRGQNVTFRCDPISEHNRLYWYRQTLGQGPEFLTYFQNEAQLEKSRLLSDRFSAERPKGSFSTLEIQRTEQGDSAMYLCASSQRGSSGYEQYFGPGTRLTVT.

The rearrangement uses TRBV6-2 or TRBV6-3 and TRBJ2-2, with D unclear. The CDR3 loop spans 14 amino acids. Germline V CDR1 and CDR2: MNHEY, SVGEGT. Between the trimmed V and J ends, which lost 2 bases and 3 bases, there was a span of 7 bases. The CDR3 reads CASSYPPDTGELFF. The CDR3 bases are TGTGCCAGCAGTTACCCTCCGGACACCGGGGAGCTGTTTTTT.